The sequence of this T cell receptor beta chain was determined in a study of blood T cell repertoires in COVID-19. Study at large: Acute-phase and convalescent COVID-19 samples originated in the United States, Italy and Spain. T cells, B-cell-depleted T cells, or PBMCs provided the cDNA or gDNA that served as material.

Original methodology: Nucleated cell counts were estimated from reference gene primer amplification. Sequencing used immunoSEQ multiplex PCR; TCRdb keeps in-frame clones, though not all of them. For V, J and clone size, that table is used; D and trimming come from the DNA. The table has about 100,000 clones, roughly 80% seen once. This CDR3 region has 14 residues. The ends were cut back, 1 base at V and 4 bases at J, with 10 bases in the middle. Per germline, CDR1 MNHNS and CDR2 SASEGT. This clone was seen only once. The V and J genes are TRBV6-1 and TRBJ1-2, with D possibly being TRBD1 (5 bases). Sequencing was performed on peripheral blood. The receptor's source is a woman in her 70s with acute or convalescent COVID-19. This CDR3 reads CASSEGAGGYGYTF. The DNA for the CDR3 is TGTGCCAGCAGTGAAGGTGCGGGGGGCTATGGCTACACCTTC.